This T cell receptor (beta chain) was sequenced in a study of identical twins. Study findings and constraints: Beta clonotypes that were abundant in cord blood contained fewer insertions, a pattern absent from memory repertoires. Analyses of zero insertions could be partly confounded by invariant MAIT and iNKT cells.

This clonotype was observed at least ten times. What it binds is unknown. Trimming took 5 bases from V and 6 from J, leaving 11 bases between them. This CDR3 is 12 amino acids long. Germline lookup yields CDR1 SEHNR and CDR2 FQNEAQ (reference sequence). Template switching (which added a universal primer site) was used, and cDNA carried unique molecular identifiers. TCRdb independently ran MiXCR on the 5' RACE reads; one entry per CDR3 protein. The sample lists around 670,000 distinct CDR3 sequences, roughly 6.2% occurring once. This chain joins TRBV7-9 and TRBJ2-7; D is perhaps TRBD1 (5 bases). The sample consisted of naive T cells sorted from blood. The origin of this receptor is a man younger than 35 in good health. The DNA of the CDR3 is TGTGCCAGCAGCCCCCTCCAGGGCGAGCAGTACTTC. Its translation: CASSPLQGEQYF.